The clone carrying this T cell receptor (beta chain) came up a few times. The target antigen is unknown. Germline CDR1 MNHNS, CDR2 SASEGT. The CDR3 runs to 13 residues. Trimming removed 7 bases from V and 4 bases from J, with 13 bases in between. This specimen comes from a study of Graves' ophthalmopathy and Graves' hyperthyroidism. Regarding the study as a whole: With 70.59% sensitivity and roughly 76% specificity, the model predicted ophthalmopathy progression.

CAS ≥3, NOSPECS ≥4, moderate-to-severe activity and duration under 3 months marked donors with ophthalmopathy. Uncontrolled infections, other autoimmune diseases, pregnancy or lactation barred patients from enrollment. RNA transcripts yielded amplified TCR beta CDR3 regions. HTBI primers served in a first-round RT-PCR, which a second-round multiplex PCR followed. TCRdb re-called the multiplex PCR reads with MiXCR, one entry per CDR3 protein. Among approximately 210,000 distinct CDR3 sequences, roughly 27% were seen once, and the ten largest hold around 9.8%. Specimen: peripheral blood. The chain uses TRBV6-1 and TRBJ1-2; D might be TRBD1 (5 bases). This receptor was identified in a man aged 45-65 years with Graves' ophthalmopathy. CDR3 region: CASTGAGGYGYTF. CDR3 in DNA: TGTGCCAGCACCGGGGCCGGGGGCTATGGCTACACCTTC.